This T cell receptor beta chain is drawn from a study of PD-1 blockade in classical Hodgkin lymphoma. Time point reported: cycle 4 day 1 (C4D1), after five to seven weeks of nivolumab. All the patients suffered relapse after autologous stem cell transplantation, and brentuximab vedotin exposure differed. It was by magnetic negative selection that CD4+ T cells were purified from thawed PBMCs. The V end was cut by 5 bases, the J end by 7 bases, with 12 bases between. The CDR3 is 14 residues long. The V gene's germline CDR1 is LNHDA and CDR2 SQIVND (reference sequence). Measured with immunoSEQ multiplex PCR; TCRdb has only the in-frame clones, and not every one. The table has fewer than 35,000 clones, about 81% seen once.

The V and J genes are TRBV19 and TRBJ1-6, with D uncertain. Specimen: CD4+ T cells from blood, collected before the fourth cycle of nivolumab. This receptor was identified in a human donor with classical Hodgkin lymphoma. This chain's CDR3 is CASSGIRANSPLHF. The CDR3 DNA reads as TGTGCCAGTAGTGGGATACGGGCCAATTCACCCCTCCACTTT.